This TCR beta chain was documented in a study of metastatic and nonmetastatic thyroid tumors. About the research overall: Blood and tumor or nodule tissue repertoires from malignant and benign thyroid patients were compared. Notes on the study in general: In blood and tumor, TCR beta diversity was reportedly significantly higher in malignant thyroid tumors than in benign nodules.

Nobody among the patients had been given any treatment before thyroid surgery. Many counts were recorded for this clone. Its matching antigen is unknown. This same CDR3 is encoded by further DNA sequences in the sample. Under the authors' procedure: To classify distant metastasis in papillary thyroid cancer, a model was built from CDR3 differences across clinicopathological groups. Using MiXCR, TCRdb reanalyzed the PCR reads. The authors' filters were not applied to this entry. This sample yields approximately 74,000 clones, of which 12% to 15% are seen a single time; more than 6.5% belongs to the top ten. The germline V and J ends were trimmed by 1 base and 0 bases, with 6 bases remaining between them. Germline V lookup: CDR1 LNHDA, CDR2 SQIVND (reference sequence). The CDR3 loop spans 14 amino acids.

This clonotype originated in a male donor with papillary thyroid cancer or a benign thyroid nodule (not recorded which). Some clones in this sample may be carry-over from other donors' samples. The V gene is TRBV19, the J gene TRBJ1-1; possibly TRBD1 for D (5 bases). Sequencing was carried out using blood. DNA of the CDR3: TGTGCCAGTAGTATAGGACAGCTGAACACTGAAGCTTTCTTT. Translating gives CASSIGQLNTEAFF.